Described below is a single T cell receptor beta chain sequence and its context. This entry belongs to a study of blood T cell repertoires in COVID-19. Germline values: CDR1 KGHSH, CDR2 LQKENI. The trim removed 6 bases at V and 7 bases at J, leaving 7 bases unmatched. The CDR3 covers 13 residues. The data were produced by immunoSEQ multiplex PCR, yet TCRdb's version contains in-frame clones alone and is incomplete. The top ten hold more than 20% of the sample, which has approximately 50,000 clones, 65% to 85% seen once. The V gene is TRBV18, the J gene TRBJ2-7, with 9 bases that match TRBD1. Sequencing input: peripheral blood. The receptor was derived from a woman of 80 years or more with COVID-19, enrolled during active disease. Here the CDR3 reads CASSRGTGSEQYF. CDR3 nucleotide sequence: TGTGCCAGCTCCCGAGGGACAGGGAGTGAGCAGTACTTC.